These 4 T cell receptor beta chains were all obtained from the same sample, sequenced in a study of T-cell reconstitution after alpha-beta-depleted transplantation in children. Preparation of the TCRbeta library involved a method that used unique molecular identifiers. TCRdb used MiXCR to reprocess the PCR reads, holding one entry per CDR3 protein. This sample has some 300,000 distinct CDR3 sequences, with around 7.1% found just once. Regarding the study as a whole: Fresh T-cell production supplied most of the T-cell counts and diversity seen one year after transplant.

These receptors are not linked to any known antigen. The sample was peripheral blood, taken 360 days after TCRalphabeta/CD19-depleted stem cell transplant. The receptors here all came from a female patient aged 2-10 years who had a stem cell transplant for Fanconi anemia, so the T cells may come from the graft donor.

This clonotype was detected many times. The rearrangement links TRBV7-9 to TRBJ2-5; D ambiguous. V lost 5 bases and J 5 bases, leaving 9 bases between the germline ends. The germline CDR1 and CDR2 sequences are SEHNR and FQNEAQ (reference sequence). The CDR3 totals 12 residues. CDR3 DNA: TGTGCCAGCAGCCGGGCACCTGAGACCCAGTACTTC. It yields the protein CASSRAPETQYF.

This clonotype has just a few counts. CDR3 region: CASSQESRWGNEQFF. Here the CDR3 DNA reads TGTGCCAGCAGCCAAGAGAGCAGGTGGGGCAATGAGCAGTTCTTC. The rearrangement uses TRBV3-1 and TRBJ2-1; D is unclear. Per the germline V gene, CDR1 is LGHDT and CDR2 is YNNKEL (reference sequence). Between the trimmed V and J ends, which lost 0 bases and 6 bases, there was a span of 12 bases. CDR3 length: 15 residues.

The chain combines TRBV20-1 with TRBJ2-3, with 11 bases aligning to TRBD2. Germline V gene data show CDR1 as DFQATT and CDR2 as SNEGSKA (reference sequence). V shed 6 bases and J 2 bases; nucleotides not matched to a gene: 10. The CDR3 contains 16 residues. This chain's CDR3 is CSANPGTSGFTDTQYF. The CDR3 DNA is TGCAGTGCCAACCCCGGGACTAGCGGCTTCACAGATACGCAGTATTTT.

Details on this clonotype: A much larger clone differs from this one at a single base, so this may be a read error. This chain joins TRBV18 and TRBJ2-1; 9 bases are a match to TRBD2. CDR3 length: 16 amino acids. Germline CDR1 is KGHSH and CDR2 is LQKENI. V trimming: 3 bases; J trimming: 5 bases; junction bases outside the gene matches: 8. In nucleotides, the CDR3 is TGTGCCAGCTCACCGAAGCGGGGGGACCCCAACAATGAGCAGTTCTTC. Protein sequence: CASSPKRGDPNNEQFF.